The rows below give T cell receptor beta chains drawn from one sample of a study of T cell repertoires in cytomegalovirus infection. The antigens these receptors bind are not known. One entry per CDR3 protein, called by TCRdb with MiXCR from the reads. In the table there are 50,000 or so distinct CDR3 sequences, approximately 20% of which are singletons. Sequencing used CD8+ T cells from cultured PBMCs, obtained from culture after CMV antigen stimulation. The receptors were gathered from a human donor in good health (CMV status not recorded). Some clones in this sample may be carry-over from other donors' samples. CDR3s include the opening cysteine and the closing phenylalanine or tryptophan. A D gene is named only where the DNA matches it firmly. Clone sizes are given selectively: once, few, many, or a class where the clone is expanded.

j_gene: TRBJ1-1; v_gene: TRBV7-9; abundance: medium-sized; d_gene: -; CDR3aa: CASSRDRVNTEAFF; CDR3nt: TGTGCCAGCAGCCGAGACCGGGTGAACACTGAAGCTTTCTTT
j_gene: TRBJ2-2; v_gene: TRBV7-3; abundance: -; d_gene: -; CDR3aa: CASSIGPSSGELFF; CDR3nt: TGTGCCAGCAGCATCGGACCGAGCAGCGGGGAGCTGTTTTTT
j_gene: TRBJ2-1; v_gene: TRBV7-2; abundance: many; d_gene: TRBD2; CDR3aa: CASSLATTSGSGQFF; CDR3nt: TGTGCCAGCAGCTTAGCGACCACTAGCGGGAGTGGGCAGTTCTTC
j_gene: TRBJ2-7; v_gene: TRBV7-3; abundance: few; d_gene: -; CDR3aa: CASSPVASGVYEQYF; CDR3nt: TGTGCCAGCAGCCCCGTGGCCTCGGGAGTCTACGAGCAGTACTTC
j_gene: TRBJ1-1; v_gene: TRBV20-1; abundance: -; d_gene: -; CDR3aa: CSVARNTEAFF; CDR3nt: TGCAGCGTCGCAAGGAACACTGAAGCTTTCTTT
j_gene: TRBJ1-2; v_gene: TRBV10-2; abundance: few; d_gene: -; CDR3aa: CASSESRRGPTYGYTF; CDR3nt: TGCGCCAGCAGTGAGTCGAGGCGGGGGCCGACCTATGGCTACACCTTC
j_gene: TRBJ2-3; v_gene: TRBV4-2; abundance: few; d_gene: -; CDR3aa: CASSQGPGGGTDTQYF; CDR3nt: TGTGCCAGCAGCCAAGGTCCGGGCGGTGGCACAGATACGCAGTATTTT
j_gene: TRBJ2-7; v_gene: TRBV6-2/TRBV6-3; abundance: -; d_gene: -; CDR3aa: CASSYGDVGYEQYF; CDR3nt: TGTGCCAGCAGTTACGGGGACGTAGGCTACGAGCAGTACTTC
j_gene: TRBJ2-2; v_gene: TRBV5-5; abundance: -; d_gene: -; CDR3aa: CANSLGTGELFF; CDR3nt: TGTGCCAACAGCTTAGGCACCGGGGAGCTGTTTTTT
j_gene: TRBJ1-5; v_gene: TRBV11-3; abundance: -; d_gene: -; CDR3aa: CASSPVGRRIHQPQHF; CDR3nt: TGTGCCAGCAGCCCCGTCGGGCGCCGGATACATCAGCCCCAGCATTTT
j_gene: TRBJ2-3; v_gene: TRBV3-1; abundance: few; d_gene: TRBD2; CDR3aa: CASSQEFTGGPPDTQYF; CDR3nt: TGTGCCAGCAGCCAAGAATTTACGGGGGGGCCGCCAGATACGCAGTATTTT
j_gene: TRBJ1-5; v_gene: TRBV7-6; abundance: many; d_gene: -; CDR3aa: CASSPVPQGGNQPQHF; CDR3nt: TGTGCCAGCAGCCCAGTGCCACAGGGTGGCAATCAGCCCCAGCATTTT
j_gene: TRBJ2-1; v_gene: TRBV10-3; abundance: -; d_gene: -; CDR3aa: CAISLGQGPNEQFF; CDR3nt: TGTGCCATCAGCCTGGGGCAGGGGCCCAATGAGCAGTTCTTC
j_gene: TRBJ2-1; v_gene: TRBV4-3; abundance: few; d_gene: TRBD2; CDR3aa: CASSQGVGRGGDRHNEQFF; CDR3nt: TGCGCCAGCAGCCAAGGGGTCGGGAGGGGGGGAGATCGGCACAATGAGCAGTTCTTC
j_gene: TRBJ2-5; v_gene: TRBV4-1; abundance: -; d_gene: -; CDR3aa: CASSQEGKETQYF; CDR3nt: TGCGCCAGCAGCCAAGAGGGGAAGGAGACCCAGTACTTC
j_gene: TRBJ2-2; v_gene: TRBV7-3; abundance: -; d_gene: -; CDR3aa: CASSFQQSGTGELFF; CDR3nt: TGTGCCAGCAGCTTCCAGCAGTCAGGCACCGGGGAGCTGTTTTTT
j_gene: TRBJ2-7; v_gene: TRBV27; abundance: many; d_gene: -; CDR3aa: CASSSYDGTYEQYF; CDR3nt: TGTGCCAGCAGTTCCTACGACGGGACCTACGAGCAGTACTTC
j_gene: TRBJ1-6; v_gene: TRBV6-2/TRBV6-3; abundance: few; d_gene: TRBD1; CDR3aa: CASSYSPGTANSPLHF; CDR3nt: TGTGCCAGCAGTTACTCTCCCGGGACAGCTAATTCACCCCTCCACTTT
j_gene: TRBJ2-1; v_gene: TRBV18; abundance: -; d_gene: -; CDR3aa: CASSGVPNEQFF; CDR3nt: TGTGCCAGCTCAGGGGTACCCAATGAGCAGTTCTTC
j_gene: TRBJ1-1; v_gene: TRBV6-1; abundance: few; d_gene: -; CDR3aa: CASSGSESTEAFF; CDR3nt: TGTGCCAGCAGTGGGTCCGAGAGTACTGAAGCTTTCTTT
j_gene: TRBJ2-1; v_gene: TRBV5-1; abundance: -; d_gene: TRBD2; CDR3aa: CASSPTTLAGVSSEQFF; CDR3nt: TGCGCCAGCAGCCCGACCACTCTCGCGGGAGTTTCCAGTGAGCAGTTCTTC
j_gene: TRBJ2-7; v_gene: TRBV4-1; abundance: -; d_gene: -; CDR3aa: CASSQEKAYEQYF; CDR3nt: TGCGCCAGCAGCCAAGAAAAAGCTTACGAGCAGTACTTC
j_gene: TRBJ1-5; v_gene: TRBV7-9; abundance: many; d_gene: -; CDR3aa: CASSLVDRPSGNQPQHF; CDR3nt: TGTGCCAGCAGCTTAGTCGATCGGCCGTCGGGCAATCAGCCCCAGCATTTT
j_gene: TRBJ2-3; v_gene: TRBV10-3; abundance: -; d_gene: -; CDR3aa: CAIGPMGTDTQYF; CDR3nt: TGTGCCATCGGGCCGATGGGAACAGATACGCAGTATTTT
j_gene: TRBJ1-5; v_gene: TRBV27; abundance: many; d_gene: -; CDR3aa: CASSRGRNNQPQHF; CDR3nt: TGTGCCAGCAGCCGTGGACGGAACAATCAGCCCCAGCATTTT
j_gene: TRBJ2-1; v_gene: TRBV18; abundance: many; d_gene: -; CDR3aa: CASSPGLGDNYNEQFF; CDR3nt: TGTGCCAGCTCCCCCGGTTTAGGGGATAACTACAATGAGCAGTTCTTC
j_gene: TRBJ2-3; v_gene: TRBV15; abundance: -; d_gene: -; CDR3aa: CATSRELVGDTQYF; CDR3nt: TGTGCCACCAGCAGAGAGCTGGTGGGGGATACGCAGTATTTT
j_gene: TRBJ2-7; v_gene: TRBV12-3/TRBV12-4; abundance: few; d_gene: TRBD2; CDR3aa: CASSGRASYEQYF; CDR3nt: TGTGCCTCTAGCGGGCGGGCCTCCTACGAGCAGTACTTC
j_gene: TRBJ2-3; v_gene: TRBV10-1; abundance: -; d_gene: -; CDR3aa: CASSGPNTDTQYF; CDR3nt: TGCGCCAGCTCGGGCCCGAACACAGATACGCAGTATTTT
j_gene: TRBJ2-2; v_gene: TRBV14; abundance: few; d_gene: -; CDR3aa: CASSQAGPNTGELFF; CDR3nt: TGTGCCAGCAGCCAAGCGGGTCCCAACACCGGGGAGCTGTTTTTT
j_gene: TRBJ2-5; v_gene: TRBV4-3; abundance: -; d_gene: -; CDR3aa: CASSQGPQETQYF; CDR3nt: TGCGCCAGCAGCCAGGGGCCCCAAGAGACCCAGTACTTC